This T cell receptor (beta chain) was captured in a study of vaccination and CD4 T cells after COVID-19. Study as a whole: The convalescents included six males and four females, and among them two were Hispanic while seven were Caucasian. Regarding the study as a whole: Nearly all convalescent vaccine-specific clones, 304 of 307, recognized only SARS-CoV-2 spike.

Sequencing of cultured CD4+ T cell DNA used the Oncomine TCR Beta short-read assay. A single record per CDR3 protein comes from TCRdb applying MiXCR to the PCR reads. This repertoire shows around 15,000 distinct CDR3 sequences, under 55% found once; its top ten account for about 18%. There are a few counts of this clonotype. No antigen is known for it. The treatment: approximately nine-day PBMC culture with coronavirus spike peptide pools or control peptides (ViraFEST assay). Before TCRs were sequenced, ViraFEST expanded antigen-specific T cells with peptide pools. With 6 bases removed from V and 5 bases from J, the gap between germline ends came to 19 bases. This CDR3 has 15 amino acids.

The TCR was taken from a human donor who received a COVID-19 vaccine. The source was CD4+ T cells from blood, cultured in vitro, collected before SARS-CoV-2 vaccination. This chain links TRBV12-3 or TRBV12-4 with TRBJ1-2, with TRBD1 as a possible D gene (5 bases). CDR3 protein: CASRYRLEPGYGYTF. The CDR3 nucleotides are TGTGCCAGCAGATACCGCTTGGAGCCAGGGTATGGCTACACCTTC.